This T cell receptor beta chain was sequenced during a study of T cells after yellow fever vaccination. Whole-study context: Those fractions that held only low numbers of cells were prepared using the SMART-Seq v4 Ultra Low Input RNA kit. Whole-study results and caveats: Primary-vaccination clones mostly resurfaced post-booster (96% CD4, under 90% CD8). Clonotypes found in both CD4 and CD8 compartments made up a small share.

From germline, CDR1 is SGHVS and CDR2 FQNEAQ. V lost 5 bases, J lost 0 bases, and 8 bases stayed unmatched. CDR3 length: 17 amino acids. In regard to this clonotype: The antigen is undetermined.

Production of TCR cDNA was by 5'RACE template switching, which also added a universal primer site and UMIs. TCRdb re-called the 5' RACE reads with MiXCR, one entry per CDR3 protein. Of some 600,000 distinct CDR3 sequences listed, approximately 13% are singletons. The receptor was derived from a man aged 30-40 years who received the YFV17D yellow fever vaccine. The chain employs TRBV7-8 and TRBJ2-5; 11 bases agree with TRBD2. This specimen was PBMCs, taken on the day of the yellow fever booster vaccination. The CDR3 sequence is CASSQQPGLADQETQYF. The DNA for the CDR3 is TGTGCCAGCAGCCAACAACCGGGACTAGCGGACCAAGAGACCCAGTACTTC. Filled out from reference TRBV7-8 and TRBJ2-5, the complete variable domain reads GAGVSQSPRYKVAKRGQDVALRCDPISGHVSLFWYQQALGQGPEFLTYFQNEAQLDKSGLPSDRFFAERPEGSVSTLKIQRTQQEDSAVYLCASSQQPGLADQETQYFGPGTRLLVL.